A single sample gave rise to the 31 T cell receptor beta chains below, sequenced in a study of T-cell memory formation after mild COVID-19. MiXCR, applied by TCRdb to the 5' RACE reads, yields one record per CDR3 protein. This sample carries a few hundred thousand distinct CDR3 sequences, around 21% of them seen once, and the ten largest clones take around 12%. The sequenced sample was PBMCs or a T cell subset sorted from them (not recorded which). The source of these receptors is an adult woman who had mild COVID-19 (a few samples of this study predate the infection). Cell type and time point are not known.

This clonotype came up a few times. The chain links TRBV25-1 to TRBJ1-4; TRBD1 is a possible D gene (5 bases). The V and J ends lost 5 bases and 3 bases respectively, with 16 bases between them. The CDR3 consists of 16 residues. Germline values: CDR1 MGHDK, CDR2 SYGVNS. In nucleotides, the CDR3 is TGTGCCAGCAGTCCCCAGGGCGGGTTGGCTAATGAAAAACTGTTTTTT. Protein product: CASSPQGGLANEKLFF.

This clonotype was found a few times. This chain links TRBV12-3 or TRBV12-4 with TRBJ2-1; tentative D call: TRBD1 (6 bases). The V end lost 5 bases, the J end lost 6 bases, and 11 bases lay between the germline ends. This CDR3 has 13 amino acids. This CDR3 reads CASSTGTRNEQFF. The CDR3 DNA follows: TGTGCCAGCAGTACTGGGACACGCAATGAGCAGTTCTTC.

V is TRBV24-1 and J is TRBJ2-2; D possibly corresponds to TRBD1 (6 bases). V lost 3 bases, J lost 1 base, and 11 bases lay in between. CDR3 length equals 16 residues. Germline assignment: CDR1 KGHDR and CDR2 SFDVKD. DNA for the CDR3: TGTGCCACCAGTGATACAAAACAGGGGAACACCGGGGAGCTGTTTTTT. The encoded protein is CATSDTKQGNTGELFF.

The chain couples TRBV19 to TRBJ2-1; D might be TRBD1 (6 bases). Germline loops: CDR1 LNHDA, CDR2 SQIVND (reference sequence). The CDR3 totals 16 residues. Trimming removed 4 bases from V and 4 bases from J, with 17 bases in between. CDR3 loop: CASSTLSTGPYNEQFF. For the CDR3, the DNA is TGTGCCAGTAGTACCCTCTCGACAGGCCCGTACAATGAGCAGTTCTTC.

The chain joins TRBV20-1 to TRBJ1-5; TRBD1 might be the D (5 bases). V was pared by 6 bases and J by 2 bases, with 17 bases between. Germline assignment: CDR1 DFQATT and CDR2 SNEGSKA (reference sequence). The CDR3 totals 15 residues. The CDR3 DNA reads TGCAGTGCCCCCCACGGGGGTATTGGCAATCAGCCCCAGCATTTT. This encodes CSAPHGGIGNQPQHF.

The chain carries TRBV10-3 and TRBJ2-7; 9 bases agree with TRBD1. Germline values: CDR1 ENHRY, CDR2 SYGVKD. The CDR3 length is 13 residues. The V and J ends lost 6 bases and 5 bases, in that order; junction bases with no gene match: 5. The CDR3 DNA reads as TGTGCCATCAGGGGGACAGGGATGCACGAGCAGTACTTC. Protein sequence: CAIRGTGMHEQYF.

The table lists this clonotype with a few counts. The chain is built from TRBV19 and TRBJ2-3; D perhaps matches TRBD2 (7 bases). Germline loops: CDR1 LNHDA, CDR2 SQIVND (reference sequence). V was pared by 4 bases and J by 5 bases, with 13 bases between. The CDR3 spans 14 residues. CDR3 protein: CASSRRGGLDTQYF. The CDR3 DNA is TGTGCCAGTAGTAGGAGGGGGGGCCTAGATACGCAGTATTTT.

The table lists this clonotype with a few counts. The chain joins TRBV5-4 to TRBJ1-4, with a possible D match to TRBD1 (5 bases). The CDR3 length is 14 residues. Trimming pared 4 bases from V and 4 bases from J, leaving 11 bases between. Germline values: CDR1 SGHNT, CDR2 YYREEE (reference sequence). CDR3 sequence (DNA): TGTGCCAGCAGCCTCGACAGTGATAATGAAAAACTGTTTTTT. Protein product: CASSLDSDNEKLFF.

This clonotype has more than one count but fewer than ten. CDR3 DNA sequence: TGTGCCAGCAGCTTAGTGCGCCCCATATATTTT. Encoded protein: CASSLVRPIYF. This chain connects TRBV7-9 to TRBJ1-3; D unresolved. The CDR3 loop spans 11 amino acids. Germline values: CDR1 SEHNR, CDR2 FQNEAQ (reference sequence). Trimming took off 1 base at V and 11 bases at J, with 6 bases between the two ends.

This chain uses TRBV25-1 with TRBJ2-7; TRBD1 agrees at 7 bases. Germline values: CDR1 MGHDK, CDR2 SYGVNS. V lost 5 bases and J lost 2; bases outside the gene matches: 6. The CDR3 extends over 14 amino acids. This chain's CDR3 is CASSKETGAYEQYF. The CDR3 DNA follows: TGTGCCAGCAGTAAGGAAACAGGGGCCTACGAGCAGTACTTC.

There are many counts of this clonotype. CDR3 coding DNA: TGTGCCAGCAGCTTAGTTAGGGGGCGAAGCTCCTACGAGCAGTACTTC. Translation gives CASSLVRGRSSYEQYF. This chain joins TRBV7-9 and TRBJ2-7, with 7 bases matching TRBD1. V was pared by 1 base and J by 0 bases, with 6 bases of the junction left unmatched. CDR1 is SEHNR and CDR2 is FQNEAQ in the germline V gene (reference sequence). The CDR3 is 16 amino acids.

J is TRBJ1-1 and V is TRBV4-1; D unresolved. Trimming left V 1 base short and J 4 bases short, with 10 bases between. This CDR3 is 14 amino acids long. CDR1 and CDR2 from the germline V gene are MGHRA and YSYEKL. The CDR3: CASSQGSNPTEAFF. CDR3 nucleotides: TGCGCCAGCAGCCAAGGGTCTAATCCCACTGAAGCTTTCTTT.

The rearrangement uses TRBV14 and TRBJ2-2; TRBD1 is a possible D gene (6 bases). The V end was cut by 2 bases, the J end by 1 base, with 11 bases between. The CDR3 sequence is 16 residues long. Germline CDR1 is SGHDN and CDR2 is FVKESK. The CDR3: CASSQLTGQNTGELFF. The CDR3 DNA reads as TGTGCCAGCAGCCAACTCACGGGACAGAACACCGGGGAGCTGTTTTTT. Combining the CDR3 with reference TRBV14 and TRBJ2-2 gives the whole variable domain EAGVTQFPSHSVIEKGQTVTLRCDPISGHDNLYWYRRVMGKEIKFLLHFVKESKQDESGMPNNRFLAERTGGTYSTLKVQPAELEDSGVYFCASSQLTGQNTGELFFGEGSRLTVL.

This clonotype was counted between two and nine times. The CDR3 nucleotides read TGTGCCAGCAGCTACACCCCGGGACAGGGTTCCGGGGAGCTGTTTTTT. It codes for CASSYTPGQGSGELFF. The genes are TRBV12-3 or TRBV12-4 and TRBJ2-2; 9 nucleotides align to TRBD1. The CDR3 extends over 16 amino acids. Trimming took 6 bases from V and 6 from J; bases not matched to a gene: 11.

This clonotype occurred a few times. This chain links TRBV6-6 with TRBJ2-7; D gene ambiguous. This CDR3 contains 15 residues. Trimming removed 6 bases from V and 0 bases from J, with 15 bases in between. From germline, CDR1 is MNHNY and CDR2 SVGAGI (reference sequence). DNA of the CDR3: TGTGCCAGCAGGGGCTTCGCGGACCCCTCCTACGAGCAGTACTTC. This gives the protein CASRGFADPSYEQYF.

The V and J genes are TRBV5-1 and TRBJ2-2; D gene ambiguous. There are 18 residues in the CDR3. With 0 bases removed from V and 3 bases from J, the gap between germline ends came to 18 bases. In germline, CDR1 is SGHRS, CDR2 YFSETQ. The CDR3 reads CASSLGLTPQVDTGELFF. CDR3 nucleotide sequence: TGCGCCAGCAGCTTGGGCCTAACCCCACAAGTTGACACCGGGGAGCTGTTTTTT.

Only a few counts were recorded for this clonotype. The chain recombines TRBV4-1 with TRBJ2-7, with D possibly matching TRBD1 (5 bases). Looked up from germline, CDR1 is MGHRA and CDR2 is YSYEKL. CDR3 length: 14 residues. The V gene lost 1 base and the J gene lost 6 bases, with 13 bases spanning the gap. The CDR3 DNA sequence: TGCGCCAGCAGCCAAGTTCAGGGATCGAGCGAGCAGTACTTC. This codes for CASSQVQGSSEQYF.

The sample holds a few counts of this clonotype. The V gene is TRBV6-2 or TRBV6-3, the J gene TRBJ2-3, with TRBD2 matching over 8 bases. With V trimmed by 8 bases and J by 4 bases, 14 bases remained unmatched. Germline V gene data show CDR1 as MNHEY and CDR2 as SVGEGT. The CDR3 has 16 residues. As DNA, the CDR3 is TGTGCCAGCGAACAGTTGGCGGGAGGTTTTCCAGATACGCAGTATTTT. Translated: CASEQLAGGFPDTQYF.

V gene TRBV5-1 combines with J gene TRBJ1-1; the D is unclear. V dropped 0 bases and J dropped 1 base, with 10 bases sitting between them. This CDR3 is built from 15 residues. CDR1 is SGHRS, CDR2 YFSETQ, per germline. The CDR3 is CASSLGPQGNTEAFF. The CDR3 bases are TGCGCCAGCAGCTTGGGGCCTCAAGGGAACACTGAAGCTTTCTTT.

The rearrangement joins TRBV29-1 to TRBJ2-3; D ambiguous. Germline V lookup: CDR1 SQVTM, CDR2 ANQGSEA. V was cut by 7 bases and J by 1 base, with 9 bases left in between. The CDR3 length is 12 residues. The CDR3 nucleotides read TGCAGCGGACGGATAGGCACAGATACGCAGTATTTT. The encoded protein is CSGRIGTDTQYF.

The chain is built from TRBV20-1 and TRBJ1-1; TRBD1 is a possible D gene (5 bases). Germline assignment: CDR1 DFQATT and CDR2 SNEGSKA (reference sequence). The V gene lost 5 bases and the J gene lost 7 bases, with 17 bases spanning the gap. CDR3 length: 13 amino acids. CDR3 DNA: TGCAGTGCTCCCCAGCAAGGGGTTAATGAAGCTTTCTTT. Its protein is CSAPQQGVNEAFF.

Note on this clonotype: The junction departs from the called germline gene at one end, perhaps through a read error. The chain carries TRBV7-4 and TRBJ2-5; 7 positions match TRBD2. CDR3 length: 13 residues. The germline CDR1 and CDR2 sequences are SGHVT and SQSDAQ. For the CDR3, the DNA is TGTGACAGCAGCTGGGGGGGGGAGGAGACCCAGTACTTC. It specifies CDSSWGGEETQYF.

This clonotype has a handful of counts. The V and J genes are TRBV7-9 and TRBJ2-7; D perhaps matches TRBD2 (5 bases). Deletions cut 1 base from V and 7 bases from J, with 14 bases between. Germline assignment: CDR1 SEHNR and CDR2 FQNEAQ (reference sequence). This CDR3 is 14 amino acids long. CDR3 residues: CASSLELARGEQYF. DNA for the CDR3: TGTGCCAGCAGCTTAGAGCTAGCCCGTGGTGAGCAGTACTTC.

This clonotype was detected a few times. The chain recombines TRBV5-6 with TRBJ2-1; 10 bases map to TRBD2. The CDR3 is 17 residues long. The V gene's germline CDR1 is SGHDT and CDR2 YYEEEE. The V gene end was trimmed by 0 bases and the J gene end by 4 bases; junction bases not matched to a gene: 7. The CDR3: CASSLGVLAGQYNEQFF. CDR3 in DNA: TGTGCCAGCAGCTTGGGAGTACTAGCGGGGCAGTACAATGAGCAGTTCTTC.

There are a few counts of this clonotype. The genes are TRBV6-5 and TRBJ1-1, with 10 bases matching TRBD1. The germline V gene has CDR1 MNHEY and CDR2 SVGAGI. The CDR3 totals 21 residues. With 0 bases clipped from V and 1 base from J, the junction kept 17 bases outside the gene matches. The CDR3 DNA reads TGTGCCAGCAGTTACTCGCGTTTCGGACCGGGACAGGGGTGGAGGAACACTGAAGCTTTCTTT. Protein product: CASSYSRFGPGQGWRNTEAFF.

This CDR3 reads CASSPAWAGGSDTQYF. DNA for the CDR3: TGTGCCAGTAGTCCCGCGTGGGCTGGAGGGTCAGATACGCAGTATTTT. V gene TRBV19 combines with J gene TRBJ2-3, with D possibly matching TRBD2 (6 bases). Trimming took 5 bases from V and 4 from J, leaving 19 bases between them. The CDR3 is 16 amino acids. Per germline, CDR1 LNHDA and CDR2 SQIVND (reference sequence).

The rearrangement links TRBV7-6 to TRBJ2-5; 9 bases agree with TRBD2. The CDR3 is made up of 16 amino acids. Germline V gene data show CDR1 as SGHVS and CDR2 as FNYEAQ. With V trimmed by 7 bases and J by 5 bases, 14 bases remained unmatched. As DNA, the CDR3 is TGTGCCAGCAACACCCCTGTCGGGACTAGCCTTGAGACCCAGTACTTC. Amino acids: CASNTPVGTSLETQYF.

This clonotype was detected a few times. This rearrangement joins TRBV4-1 to TRBJ2-1; D possibly corresponds to TRBD2 (6 bases). The CDR3 contains 11 residues. Trimming shortened V by 8 bases and J by 10 bases, and 12 bases separated the two germline ends. CDR1 is MGHRA and CDR2 is YSYEKL in the germline V gene. CDR3 in DNA: TGCGCCAGCGGGGGAGGTCGGGAGCAGTTCTTC. Its translation is CASGGGREQFF.

This clonotype was counted only a few times. The chain has TRBV18 and TRBJ2-1, with 7 bases matching TRBD2. V gave up 6 bases and J gave up 8 bases; unmatched junction bases: 7. Germline lookup yields CDR1 KGHSH and CDR2 LQKENI. This CDR3 spans 13 amino acids. The DNA for the CDR3 is TGTGCCAGCTCCCCGGAAGCGGGGCATGAGCAGTTCTTC. It encodes CASSPEAGHEQFF.

This clonotype showed up just a few times. J is TRBJ2-5 and V is TRBV20-1, with D possibly TRBD1 on 7 matching bases. Germline CDR1 is DFQATT and CDR2 is SNEGSKA (reference sequence). V was pared by 1 base and J by 11 bases, with 20 bases between. This CDR3 is built from 14 residues. The CDR3 bases are TGCAGTGCTAGAGCCCCAGGGGCCAGGGGGGTTCAGTACTTC. This codes for CSARAPGARGVQYF.

This clonotype was seen a handful of times. The chain carries TRBV9 and TRBJ2-1, with 7 bases fitting TRBD2. J gave up 6 bases and V 3 bases, and 9 bases lay outside the gene matches. Germline values: CDR1 SGDLS, CDR2 YYNGEE. This CDR3 region has 15 residues. CDR3 bases: TGTGCCAGCAGCGCCTCAAATCGGGGGGTCAATGAGCAGTTCTTC. Translation: CASSASNRGVNEQFF.